This is a list of T cell receptor beta chains from one sample in a study of T cell responses to AZD1222 COVID-19 vaccine. Using immunoSEQ multiplex PCR, the repertoire was profiled, and TCRdb retains in-frame clones only, with some absent. The table lists about 54,000 clones, 80% to 90% of them singletons, with approximately 15% in the top ten. Sequencing was performed on peripheral blood, taken 28 days after the second AZD1222 dose. The receptor source for this set is an adult who received the AZD1222 COVID-19 vaccine. Each CDR3 is given with its conserved first and last residue. Each record gives: J gene, clone size, V gene, D gene, CDR3 DNA, CDR3 protein. D genes are given only for firm matches. Size values are once, few and many counts, or a class for expanded clones, and some rows have none.

TRBJ2-7	once	TRBV7-7	TRBD2	TGTGCCAGCAGCTGGGGTTCGGGAGGGGCCTACGAGCAGTACTTC	CASSWGSGGAYEQYF
TRBJ1-4	NA	TRBV7-2	NA	TGTGCCAGCAGCTTAGAGGTCTCTAATGAAAAACTGTTTTTT	CASSLEVSNEKLFF
TRBJ1-2	once	TRBV5-4	TRBD1	TGTGCCAGCAGCAGCGGGACAGGCCTTTTTGACTATGGCTACACCTTC	CASSSGTGLFDYGYTF
TRBJ2-7	NA	TRBV5-1	TRBD1	TGCGCCAGCAGCTCGGGAGGGACAGGGGTTCACGAGCAGTACTTC	CASSSGGTGVHEQYF
TRBJ1-5	NA	TRBV19	NA	TGTGCCAGTAGTATAGATGGCGGGAACAATCAGCCCCAGCATTTT	CASSIDGGNNQPQHF
TRBJ2-1	NA	TRBV2	NA	TGTGCCAGCAGCTCCGAGGGATACAATGAGCAGTTCTTC	CASSSEGYNEQFF
TRBJ2-7	once	TRBV7-9	TRBD1	TGTGCCAGCAGCTTTTCAGTACGACAGGGGTGGGGCGAGCAGTACTTC	CASSFSVRQGWGEQYF
TRBJ1-4	NA	TRBV27	NA	TGTGCCACTAGCCCCAGGGTGACCGAAAAACTGCTTTTT	CATSPRVTEKLLF
TRBJ2-7	NA	TRBV7-9	TRBD1	TGTGCCAGCAGCGGACCCGGGACAGGAGTCTACGAGCAGTACTTC	CASSGPGTGVYEQYF
TRBJ1-1	NA	TRBV6-1	NA	TGTGCCAGCAGTGAAAGGAGGACAACCACTGAAGCTTTCTTT	CASSERRTTTEAFF
TRBJ1-1	NA	TRBV3-1/TRBV3-2	NA	TGTGCCAGCAGCCTCACAGGGCGCCTGAACACTGAAGCTTTCTTT	CASSLTGRLNTEAFF
TRBJ2-7	NA	TRBV2	NA	TGTGCCAGCAGTGGCCCCCCCTACGAGCAGTACTTC	CASSGPPYEQYF
TRBJ2-1	once	TRBV6-7	NA	TGTGCCAGCAGTTACTCTAAGGGGGGCCATGAGCAGTTCTTC	CASSYSKGGHEQFF
TRBJ2-3	NA	TRBV5-1	NA	TGCGCCAGCAGCTTGGCTTCGGTGGGGGTGAGGACAGATACGCAGTATTTT	CASSLASVGVRTDTQYF
TRBJ2-3	NA	TRBV11-2	TRBD2	TGTGCCAGCAGCCCGCAGCGGGAGAGCGCAGATACGCAGTATTTT	CASSPQRESADTQYF
TRBJ1-2	NA	TRBV29-1	TRBD1	TGCAGCGTCGCGGGACAGGGTTTAGGCGGCTACACCTTC	CSVAGQGLGGYTF
TRBJ2-7	NA	TRBV6-2/TRBV6-3	NA	TGTGCCAGCAGTAACTCCTACGAGCAGTACTTC	CASSNSYEQYF
TRBJ2-7	NA	TRBV5-1	NA	TGCGCCAGCAGCTTGGAGGACATCTCCTACGAGCAGTACTTC	CASSLEDISYEQYF
TRBJ1-1	many	TRBV5-4	NA	TGTGCCAGCAGCTCCAGGGCCACTGAAGCTTTCTTT	CASSSRATEAFF
TRBJ2-7	NA	TRBV5-4	TRBD2	TGTGCCAGCAGCACTCGGACTAGCGGGGGCTACGAGCAGTACTTC	CASSTRTSGGYEQYF
TRBJ2-7	NA	TRBV23-1	TRBD2	TGCGCCAGCAGTCAATCAGTGGTAGCGGGAGAGGTTGCCCTCTACGAGCAGTACTTC	CASSQSVVAGEVALYEQYF
TRBJ2-1	NA	TRBV2	TRBD1	TGTGCCAGCAGTAGGACAGGGGGTTACCTCAATGAGCAGTTCTTC	CASSRTGGYLNEQFF
TRBJ2-7	NA	TRBV6-5	TRBD1	TGTGCCAGCAGGGATCCAGGACAGGGAAAATACGAGCAGTACTTC	CASRDPGQGKYEQYF
TRBJ1-1	NA	TRBV19	NA	TGTGCCAGTAGGGAGAACACTGAAGCTTTCTTT	CASRENTEAFF
TRBJ2-5	NA	TRBV7-2	NA	TGTGCCAGCAGCCCCAGTTTTGCGGGAGAGACCCAGTACTTC	CASSPSFAGETQYF
TRBJ2-7	NA	TRBV2	TRBD1	TGTGCCAGCAGTAACACAGGGGACGAGCAGTACTTC	CASSNTGDEQYF
TRBJ1-1	NA	TRBV29-1	NA	TGCAGCGTCCAGAGTACAGCGGAAGCTTTCTTT	CSVQSTAEAFF
TRBJ1-1	NA	TRBV6-5	NA	TGTGCCAGCAGTTACTCAGGCAGCCGGGGTACTGAAGCTTTCTTT	CASSYSGSRGTEAFF
TRBJ1-4	NA	TRBV4-1	NA	TGCGCCAGCAGCAGAACATCGGCAACTAATGAAAAACTGTTTTTT	CASSRTSATNEKLFF
TRBJ2-3	NA	TRBV4-1	TRBD2	TGCGCCAGCAGCCAAGGCGGGAGGGCCGCAGATACGCAGTATTTT	CASSQGGRAADTQYF
TRBJ1-1	NA	TRBV2	NA	TGTGCCAGCAGTGACCCCCACGAAGCAAGGAACACTGAAGCTTTCTTT	CASSDPHEARNTEAFF
TRBJ2-1	NA	TRBV6-5	TRBD1	TGTGCCAGCAGAGTGACAGGGGAGAGCTACAATGAGCAGTTCTTC	CASRVTGESYNEQFF
TRBJ1-5	NA	TRBV11-3	TRBD1	TGTGCCAGCAACCCCCGGACAGGGAGGAATCAGCCCCAGCATTTT	CASNPRTGRNQPQHF
TRBJ2-3	NA	TRBV5-1	NA	TGCGCCAGCAGCTCAGGGATAAGGGCAGATACGCAGTATTTT	CASSSGIRADTQYF
TRBJ2-5	NA	TRBV7-2	NA	TGTGCCAGCAGCCGGGACAAGGCCCAAGAGACCCAGTACTTC	CASSRDKAQETQYF
TRBJ2-1	NA	TRBV7-2	TRBD2	TGTGCCAGCAGGAGACTAGCGGGAGACAATGAGCAGTTCTTC	CASRRLAGDNEQFF
TRBJ2-5	NA	TRBV6-5	NA	TGTGCCAGCAGGCCCACAGGTAGGCGTGTGGAGACCCAGTACTTC	CASRPTGRRVETQYF
TRBJ1-3	NA	TRBV29-1	NA	TGCAGCGTTGTATCGGGGACGTCGCACACCATATATTTT	CSVVSGTSHTIYF
TRBJ2-3	NA	TRBV6-5	NA	TGTGCCAGCAGGCCGGGACCGGACCCCACAGATACGCAGTATTTT	CASRPGPDPTDTQYF
TRBJ1-2	NA	TRBV5-6	TRBD1	TGTGCCAGCAGTCGGATGGGTTACGGACAGGGGGCAAATGGCTACACCTTC	CASSRMGYGQGANGYTF
TRBJ2-1	few	TRBV6-1	TRBD2	TGTGCCAGCAGTGAAGTGCTAGCGGAGTACAATGAGCAGTTCTTC	CASSEVLAEYNEQFF
TRBJ1-2	few	TRBV6-5	TRBD1	TGTGCCAGCAGTTACTCACCAGGGGGAGAGGGCTACACCTTC	CASSYSPGGEGYTF
TRBJ2-2	NA	TRBV7-3	TRBD1	TGTGCCAGCAGTCAGGGACAGTCCACCGGGGAGCTGTTTTTT	CASSQGQSTGELFF
TRBJ1-1	NA	TRBV19	NA	TGTGCCAGTAGTCCATTGGGACAAGTGAACACTGAAGCTTTCTTT	CASSPLGQVNTEAFF
TRBJ2-1	NA	TRBV10-3	TRBD1	TGTGCCATCAGTGAGTCGGACAGGGGCAGGGATGAGCAGTTCTTC	CAISESDRGRDEQFF
TRBJ1-5	NA	TRBV18	NA	TGTGCCAGCTCACCACGGCAGGGTGGCAATCAGCCCCAGCATTTT	CASSPRQGGNQPQHF
TRBJ1-6	NA	TRBV7-9	NA	TGTGCCAGCAGCCGTACCGGGAGTAACGGTTCACCCCTCCACTTT	CASSRTGSNGSPLHF
TRBJ1-5	NA	TRBV19	TRBD1	TGTGCCAGTAGAGCCGGGACAGGGGATAGCAATCAGCCCCAGCATTTT	CASRAGTGDSNQPQHF
TRBJ1-4	NA	TRBV30	TRBD1	TGTGCCTGGAGTAAACAGGGGGCGAACGTTGGACTGTTTTTT	CAWSKQGANVGLFF
TRBJ1-1	NA	TRBV7-2	TRBD1	TGTGCCAGCAGCCCCCGGACAGGTGTCACTGAAGCTTTCTTT	CASSPRTGVTEAFF
TRBJ2-5	NA	TRBV7-8	TRBD2	TGTGCCAGCAGCTGGGGCGGGGGTCCCCAAGAGACCCAGTACTTC	CASSWGGGPQETQYF
TRBJ2-7	NA	TRBV28	NA	TGTGCCAGCAGTTTATTTGGGAGCGAGCAGTACTTC	CASSLFGSEQYF
TRBJ1-2	NA	TRBV4-1	NA	TGCGCCAGCAGCCAAGACGGTAGCGCCCACTATGGCTACACCTTC	CASSQDGSAHYGYTF
TRBJ2-1	NA	TRBV30	NA	TGTGCCTGGAGTGTTAACGCGCCGAATGAGCAGTTCTTC	CAWSVNAPNEQFF
TRBJ1-2	once	TRBV24-1	TRBD1	TGTGCCACCAGTGACGCTTTCCCAGGGGGCTTCCCTATAGGCTACACCTTC	CATSDAFPGGFPIGYTF
TRBJ1-3	NA	TRBV5-6	NA	TGTGCCAGCAGCTTGGCAGGGGCATTTGGAAACACCATATATTTT	CASSLAGAFGNTIYF